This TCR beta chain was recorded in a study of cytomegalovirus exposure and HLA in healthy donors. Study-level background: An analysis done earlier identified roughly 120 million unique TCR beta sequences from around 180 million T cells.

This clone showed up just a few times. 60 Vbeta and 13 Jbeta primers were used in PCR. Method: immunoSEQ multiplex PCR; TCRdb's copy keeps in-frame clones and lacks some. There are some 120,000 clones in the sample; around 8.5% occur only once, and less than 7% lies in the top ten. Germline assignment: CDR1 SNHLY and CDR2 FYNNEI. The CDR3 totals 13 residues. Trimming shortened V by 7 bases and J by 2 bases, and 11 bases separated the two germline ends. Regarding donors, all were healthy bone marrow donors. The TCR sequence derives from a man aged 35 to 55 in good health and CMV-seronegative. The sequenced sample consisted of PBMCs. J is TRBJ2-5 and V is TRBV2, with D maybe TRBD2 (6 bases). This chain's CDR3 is CASTGGGQETQYF. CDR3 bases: TGTGCCAGCACCGGCGGAGGGCAAGAGACCCAGTACTTC. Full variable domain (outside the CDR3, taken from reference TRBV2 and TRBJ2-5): EPEVTQTPSHQVTQMGQEVILRCVPISNHLYFYWYRQILGQKVEFLVSFYNNEISEKSEIFDDQFSVERPDGSNFTLKIRSTKLEDSAMYFCASTGGGQETQYFGPGTRLLVL.